Presented here are 21 T cell receptor beta chains from one specimen sequenced in a study of post-analysis software for immune sequencing data. Overall study results and limits: Compared with controls, patients had more of roughly 5 TRBV segments, including TRBV5-6, TRBV5-1 and TRBV20-1.

The library was made from cDNA and included unique molecular identifiers. TCRdb re-derived calls from the PCR reads in MiXCR, one entry per CDR3 protein. The sample lists some 450,000 distinct CDR3 sequences, around 40% occurring once. Their cognate antigens are unknown. The sequenced sample was blood. These receptors originate from a girl aged 10-17 years with multiple sclerosis.

V gene TRBV2 combines with J gene TRBJ1-2; D gene ambiguous. The CDR3 is made up of 15 amino acids. V was cut by 3 bases and J by 8 bases, with 19 bases left in between. Germline V CDR1 and CDR2: SNHLY, FYNNEI. Here the CDR3 reads CASSEVSLPLGGYTF. CDR3 sequence (DNA): TGTGCCAGCAGTGAGGTCAGCCTCCCGCTTGGGGGCTACACCTTC.

The table lists this clonotype with many counts. The chain couples TRBV29-1 to TRBJ2-7, with TRBD1 as a possible D gene (5 bases). From germline, CDR1 is SQVTM and CDR2 ANQGSEA. V lost 4 bases, J lost 3 bases, and 10 bases lay in between. There are 12 residues in the CDR3. CDR3 DNA: TGCAGCGTTGGAGACAGAGACTACGAGCAGTACTTC. Translating it yields CSVGDRDYEQYF.

There are a few counts of this clonotype. The chain joins TRBV18 to TRBJ2-7, with D possibly being TRBD1 (6 bases). The ends were cut back, 3 bases at V and 6 bases at J, with 18 bases in the middle. This CDR3 region has 15 residues. In germline, CDR1 is KGHSH, CDR2 LQKENI. DNA for the CDR3: TGTGCCAGCTCACCGATCGACAGGCCCCGTGGCGAGCAGTACTTC. This sequence encodes CASSPIDRPRGEQYF.

This rearrangement joins TRBV7-8 to TRBJ2-3; TRBD2 matches at 14 bases. Germline CDR1 reads SGHVS; CDR2 reads FQNEAQ. The V gene end was trimmed by 4 bases and the J gene end by 5 bases; junction bases not matched to a gene: 8. The CDR3 loop spans 17 amino acids. CDR3 sequence reads: CASSSSTSGRVKDTQYF. CDR3 nucleotide sequence: TGTGCCAGCAGCTCCTCGACTAGCGGGAGGGTCAAAGATACGCAGTATTTT.

This clonotype has only a few counts. The chain recombines TRBV7-8 with TRBJ1-1, with a weak D call TRBD1 (6 bases). The CDR3 loop spans 14 amino acids. Trimming removed 3 bases from V and 4 bases from J, with 12 bases in between. Germline assignment: CDR1 SGHVS and CDR2 FQNEAQ. This CDR3 is CASSLSGAGTEAFF. For the CDR3, the DNA is TGTGCCAGCAGCTTGTCAGGGGCGGGCACTGAAGCTTTCTTT.

The rearrangement uses TRBV29-1 and TRBJ2-7, with 8 bases identical to TRBD1. This CDR3 contains 13 residues. Germline V gene data show CDR1 as SQVTM and CDR2 as ANQGSEA. The junction had 2 bases not matched to a gene; V was cut back by 4 bases and J by 0 bases. In nucleotides, the CDR3 is TGCAGCGTTGGACAGGGGCCCTCCTACGAGCAGTACTTC. It yields the protein CSVGQGPSYEQYF.

V usage is TRBV5-1 and J usage is TRBJ2-1, with TRBD2 matching 11 bases. The ends lost 6 bases at V and 1 base at J; junction bases unmatched: 6. Germline V gene lookup returns CDR1 SGHRS and CDR2 YFSETQ. The CDR3 covers 16 residues. CDR3: CASKWRTSGSYNEQFF. CDR3 DNA: TGCGCCAGCAAATGGCGGACTAGCGGGTCCTACAATGAGCAGTTCTTC.

A few counts support this clonotype. V usage is TRBV7-9 and J usage is TRBJ1-2; D ambiguous. The CDR3 runs to 15 residues. The V and J ends lost 3 bases and 5 bases respectively, with 16 bases between them. Germline V lookup: CDR1 SEHNR, CDR2 FQNEAQ (reference sequence). For the CDR3, the DNA is TGTGCCAGCAGCTTCGGGCCTCCACCGCAGTATGGCTACACCTTC. Its translation: CASSFGPPPQYGYTF.

The chain combines TRBV2 with TRBJ2-1; 7 bases are a match to TRBD2. The germline CDR1 and CDR2 sequences are SNHLY and FYNNEI. With 10 bases clipped from V and 7 bases from J, the junction kept 13 bases outside the gene matches. The length of the CDR3 is 14 residues. The CDR3 sequence is CATTAGLDENEQFF. The CDR3 bases are TGTGCCACCACAGCAGGACTAGATGAGAATGAGCAGTTCTTC.

V is TRBV28 and J is TRBJ2-3; the D gene is possibly TRBD1 (6 bases). The CDR3 covers 14 residues. Germline V lookup: CDR1 MDHEN, CDR2 SYDVKM. Trimming stripped 6 bases from V and 3 bases from J, with 13 bases between. The CDR3 DNA sequence: TGTGCCAGCAGAGCTCAAACAGGGACAGATACGCAGTATTTT. Translating it yields CASRAQTGTDTQYF. The whole variable domain, filled in from reference TRBV28 and TRBJ2-3, reads DVKVTQSSRYLVKRTGEKVFLECVQDMDHENMFWYRQDPGLGLRLIYFSYDVKMKEKGDIPEGYSVSREKKERFSLILESASTNQTSMYLCASRAQTGTDTQYFGPGTRLTVL.

The gene calls are TRBV5-1 and TRBJ2-5; the D gene is possibly TRBD2 (6 bases). Germline CDR1 reads SGHRS; CDR2 reads YFSETQ. V lost 0 bases and J 2 bases, leaving 17 bases between the germline ends. The length of the CDR3 is 17 residues. The CDR3 DNA reads as TGCGCCAGCAGCTTGGTTGGGCCCGGGGGAGGACAAGAGACCCAGTACTTC. Amino acid sequence: CASSLVGPGGGQETQYF.

The J gene is TRBJ1-6, the V gene TRBV2, with 9 bases fitting TRBD1. Losses at the gene ends were 3 bases for V and 9 bases for J; bases not matched to a gene: 3. The CDR3 contains 14 residues. Germline CDR1 SNHLY, CDR2 FYNNEI. The CDR3 is CASSDWTGVSPLHF. The CDR3 nucleotides read TGTGCCAGCAGTGATTGGACAGGGGTTTCACCCCTCCACTTT.

This clonotype occurred many times. This chain uses TRBV29-1 with TRBJ2-7; 9 bases agree with TRBD2. Germline V gives CDR1 SQVTM, CDR2 ANQGSEA. The CDR3 covers 12 residues. J gave up 4 bases and V 4 bases, and 2 bases lay outside the gene matches. The CDR3 spells CSVGSGSYEQYF. The CDR3 DNA is TGCAGCGTTGGTAGCGGGAGTTACGAGCAGTACTTC.

The chain recombines TRBV20-1 with TRBJ1-4, with 8 bases lining up with TRBD1. Germline V gene sequence: CDR1 DFQATT, CDR2 SNEGSKA (reference sequence). The CDR3 covers 17 residues. The junction had 12 bases not matched to a gene; V was cut back by 0 bases and J by 6 bases. DNA of the CDR3: TGCAGTGCTAGAGACCTGAACAGGGCAGGGGGCTATGAAAAACTGTTTTTT. Its protein product is CSARDLNRAGGYEKLFF.

This clonotype has a handful of counts. This chain uses TRBV6-5 with TRBJ1-5; D may be TRBD1 (5 bases). The ends were cut back, 6 bases at V and 2 bases at J, with 14 bases in the middle. CDR1 and CDR2 from the germline V gene are MNHEY and SVGAGI. The CDR3 has 15 amino acids. CDR3 in amino acids: CASRPGALGNQPQHF. The CDR3 DNA sequence: TGTGCCAGCAGGCCTGGGGCGTTGGGCAATCAGCCCCAGCATTTT.

The V and J genes are TRBV9 and TRBJ1-1, with D hard to call. V shed 0 bases and J shed 1 base, with 4 bases lying between them. CDR1 SGDLS and CDR2 YYNGEE come from the germline V gene. This CDR3 is built from 13 residues. The CDR3 protein is CASSVVKNTEAFF. The CDR3 DNA reads TGTGCCAGCAGCGTAGTGAAGAACACTGAAGCTTTCTTT. The whole variable domain, filled in from reference TRBV9 and TRBJ1-1, reads DSGVTQTPKHLITATGQRVTLRCSPRSGDLSVYWYQQSLDQGLQFLIQYYNGEERAKGNILERFSAQQFPDLHSELNLSSLELGDSALYFCASSVVKNTEAFFGQGTRLTVV.

This clonotype has only a few counts. The chain employs TRBV29-1 and TRBJ1-2; TRBD1 might be the D (5 bases). The CDR3 has 14 amino acids. Between the trimmed V and J ends, which lost 4 bases and 7 bases, there was a span of 19 bases. Looked up from germline, CDR1 is SQVTM and CDR2 is ANQGSEA. In DNA form, the CDR3 reads TGCAGCGTTGCCCCCGGGGGGGGATCCTCTGGCTACACCTTC. This translates into CSVAPGGGSSGYTF.

The V and J genes are TRBV12-3 or TRBV12-4 and TRBJ2-7; no clear D gene. The ends were cut back, 5 bases at V and 7 bases at J, with 9 bases in the middle. The CDR3 spans 11 residues. The CDR3 region is CASSQTEEQYF. The CDR3 bases are TGTGCCAGCAGTCAAACCGAAGAGCAGTACTTC.

The chain is built from TRBV29-1 and TRBJ1-1, with a weak D call TRBD1 (6 bases). Germline V lookup: CDR1 SQVTM, CDR2 ANQGSEA. The ends were cut back, 6 bases at V and 6 bases at J, with 11 bases in the middle. The CDR3 runs to 11 residues. The CDR3 coding sequence is TGCAGCGTCGCGGACAGTGCTGAAGCTTTCTTT. Encoded protein: CSVADSAEAFF.

This clonotype came up a few times. The V gene is TRBV25-1, the J gene TRBJ2-1; D gene ambiguous. Trimming pared 2 bases from V and 5 bases from J, leaving 13 bases between. The CDR3 is 15 residues long. Per the germline V gene, CDR1 is MGHDK and CDR2 is SYGVNS. The CDR3: CASSEKLSPNNEQFF. The CDR3 coding sequence is TGTGCCAGCAGTGAAAAGCTATCTCCTAACAATGAGCAGTTCTTC.

This clonotype was observed a handful of times. The J gene is TRBJ2-7, the V gene TRBV27; D possibly corresponds to TRBD1 (5 bases). Germline V lookup: CDR1 MNHEY, CDR2 SMNVEV (reference sequence). This CDR3 has 17 amino acids. V was shortened by 6 bases and J by 4 bases, with 25 bases between the two germline ends. The CDR3 spells CASSLNPLGLKGYEQYF. Here the CDR3 DNA reads TGTGCCAGCAGCCTTAATCCCCTGGGGCTTAAAGGTTACGAGCAGTACTTC.